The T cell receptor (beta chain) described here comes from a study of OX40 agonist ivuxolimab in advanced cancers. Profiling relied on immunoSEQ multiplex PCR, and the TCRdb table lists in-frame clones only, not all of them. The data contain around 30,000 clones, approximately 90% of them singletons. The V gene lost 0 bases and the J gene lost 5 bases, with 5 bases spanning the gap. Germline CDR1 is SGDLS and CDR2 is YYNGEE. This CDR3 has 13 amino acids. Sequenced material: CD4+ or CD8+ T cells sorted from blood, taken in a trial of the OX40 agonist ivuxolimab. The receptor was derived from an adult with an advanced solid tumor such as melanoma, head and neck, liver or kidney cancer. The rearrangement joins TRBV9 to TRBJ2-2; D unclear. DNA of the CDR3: TGTGCCAGCAGCGTAGCCCTTACCGGGGAGCTGTTTTTT. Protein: CASSVALTGELFF.